This TCR beta chain was observed in a study of cytomegalovirus exposure and HLA in healthy donors (dated by TCRdb to between 2016 and 2019). Broadly, across the study: An earlier analysis of a few hundred of the donors reported 276 Gb of sequence data and roughly 120 million unique TCR beta sequences obtained from about 179 million T cells. About 280 gigabases of sequencing data and approximately 92 million unique TCR sequences made up an early release that covered fewer than 650 HLA-typed donors. The study was designed to test whether signatures of past pathogen exposure could be identified by cataloging public T cell receptors. Using immunosequencing, the study profiled T cell repertoires from 640 or so subjects and related those repertoires to cytomegalovirus serostatus. To predict cytomegalovirus infection status, the study combined high-throughput TCR immunosequencing, statistical association of individual TCRs with disease status, and machine learning. Both class I and class II loci were covered by HLA typing, at four-digit resolution. A later genetic analysis used genome-wide SNP genotypes for about 55% of the 666 donors, treating that subset as a discovery cohort. The number of typed donors differed by locus: about 620-640 for A, B, C, DRB1 and DQB1; 500 to 550 for DQA1; approximately 610 for DPA1; and 400 to 480 for DPB1. Four or five DR-DQ haplotypes were handled as single units for association and clustering because linkage in the cohort was strong. Rather than using new phenotypic data, the later analysis identified candidate immune exposures from TCR beta sequences and from how often those sequences occurred across donors. Donor age, sex, ethnicity and CMV serostatus were compiled together with the repertoire data. Of the roughly 400 genotyped donors, over 65% fell in the genetic ancestry cluster associated with self-reported Caucasian donors. Along with the approximately 670-subject first cohort, a separate validation cohort of over 90 different subjects was used. To decide whether each TCR beta V gene segment behaved as functional or pseudogenic, an earlier analysis of some 600 of the donors relied on high-throughput TCR beta sequencing. A later analysis re-analyzed previously published TCR beta repertoires from about 730 donors and added high-resolution HLA genotyping to study TCR occurrence patterns. Every discovery cohort repertoire had been produced on one sequencing platform. Among over 350 genotyped donors of the cohort, an average of roughly 240,000 unique TCR beta nucleotide sequences were sequenced per donor, roughly 18% of them non-productive. On the study overall, not on this receptor specifically: The authors suggested that the approach could potentially be generalized to other disease states and immunological phenotypes. Compared with equally common non-associated chains, HLA-associated TCR beta chains in a later analysis were more clonally expanded and had lower generation probabilities. While some public TCRs were present in many individuals, most TCR sequences turned up only very rarely across donors. A later analysis reported that several top co-occurrence clusters appeared linked to parvovirus B19, influenza, CMV and Epstein-Barr virus. Correlated functional status among segregating V segments might reflect linkage disequilibrium, but an unknown experimental factor could not be ruled out. In this cohort, only TCR beta chains were sequenced, and detectable features were limited by the absence of alpha or paired-chain data. Because HLA typing was unavailable for some donors at each locus, only the typed subset was used in association tests. A later genetic analysis reported fewer N-insertions in productive TCRs among donors in an Asian-associated ancestry cluster than the 666-donor mean. Some IMGT-functional V segments, including TRBV6-2 and TRBV6-3, could not be distinguished by the 87-base-pair reads and were therefore excluded. The sequencing pipeline was judged likely to have produced a cluster of highly shared sequence variants as a technical artifact. Most CMV-associated TCR beta chains appeared to be HLA-restricted in a later analysis, and the HLA associations seemed to be driven largely by CMV exposure. In an earlier analysis of roughly 560 of the donors, most TCR beta V segments were observed in productive rearrangements about 90% or about 30% of the time, broadly matching IMGT annotations. The study listed 150 to 200 TCR beta chains as associated with cytomegalovirus. Specific HLA alleles were associated with around 18,000 TCR beta sequences at a false discovery rate of 0.05 in a later analysis. A later genetic analysis associated a missense DCLRE1C variant with V-gene and J-gene trimming of TCR beta chains, and an independent cohort replicated the association. Because counts were too low, some 17 rarely observed V segments, including chromosome 9 orphons, were left out of the earlier analysis of about 500 of the donors. A further reported finding was that TCR beta sequences accurately predicted the HLA-A and HLA-B alleles for most subjects in the first cohort. In both the original and validation cohorts, the classifier was reported to diagnose cytomegalovirus status with high specificity and sensitivity. Three of the identified cytomegalovirus-associated TCR beta chains were confirmed in vitro to be specific for cytomegalovirus antigens. In a later analysis, TCR association rates were found to vary across HLA loci, with the most associated TCRs seen for DRB1 alleles and the fewest for HLA-C alleles. CMV serostatus was the only immune exposure information available for the cohort. Assigning TCR associations to individual alleles was difficult when HLA alleles, especially DR and DQ, strongly co-occurred. Sequencing depth was assumed to be roughly uniform across donors in the presence/absence analyses, though that assumption may not hold.

On this clone: No cognate antigen has been identified for it. Base quality data are lacking; no much larger clone is found one base away.

The library relied on the immunoSEQ multiplex PCR assay. The multiplex PCR relied on a mix of 60 forward primers for TCR Vbeta segments and 13 reverse primers for TCR Jbeta segments. The CDR3 region of rearranged TCR beta genes was amplified from genomic DNA with a multiplex PCR assay. On the Illumina HiSeq System, the amplified TCR beta libraries were sequenced as 87-base-pair reads. As for the authors' bioinformatics: In a later analysis, some 80 million unique TCR beta chains were counted across the 500 to 850 repertoires, and around 11 million of these chains were shared by at least two donors. Raw reads were error-corrected and collapsed into unique sequences by a nearest-neighbor algorithm in which closely related sequences were merged to remove PCR and sequencing errors. To assign V, D and J gene segments, CDR3 sequences were aligned to IMGT reference sequences. Each retained sequence needed at least a six-nucleotide match to both a V gene segment and a J gene segment. A rearrangement counted as productive if the CDR3 had no stop codons and remained in frame with V and J, and every other rearrangement counted as non-productive. CDR3 was defined according to IMGT convention as the region running from the second conserved V-encoded cysteine to the conserved J-encoded phenylalanine. The earlier analysis of about 610 of the donors excluded any sequence lacking an unambiguous match to a single V gene segment. In an earlier analysis of 500 to 750 of the donors, V segments were called functional above 56.7% productive rearrangements and were called segregating when the between-donor standard deviation exceeded 5%. A statistical classification framework was built for diagnosing cytomegalovirus status from the catalog of TCR beta chain sequences. V and J gene assignment, in a later analysis, came from comparing TCR nucleotide sequences with IMGT/GENE-DB human TR gene sequences. In a later analysis, CDR3 sequences and most-parsimonious VDJ recombination scenarios were assigned using the TCRdist pipeline. A later analysis defined each TCR beta chain by its CDR3 amino acid sequence plus V-gene family, and excluded reads lacking a unique V-gene family. A later analysis removed 500 to 600 highly shared, low-generation-probability nucleotide sequences to deal with suspected cross-contamination and a sequencing artifact. In a later analysis, a clonal expansion index for each public chain was calculated from normalized within-repertoire ranks of inferred template counts. In a later analysis, generation probabilities were computed using a VDJ recombination model fitted to out-of-frame rearrangements, and the results were checked against IGoR. In a later analysis, TCR-TCR, TCR-HLA and TCR-CMV co-occurrence was scored with hypergeometric tests, and a repertoire-size bias correction was applied to TCR pairs. False discovery rates were estimated in a later analysis by permuting HLA or CMV assignments 20 times. In a later analysis, co-occurring TCRs were grouped using DBSCAN, with TCRdist sequence similarity added in when clustering inside HLA-allele-positive subsets. Repertoires with fewer than 30,000 or more than 120,000 public chains were left out of co-occurrence clustering, as were a handful of repertoires with anomalous nucleotide sharing. The immuneACCESS repertoire file appears here via TCRdb, limited to in-frame rearrangements. These files lack a portion of the clones; in checked studies, under half of the deficit traces to unresolved V genes, and the cause of the others is not known. The DNA was the basis for D and trimming; V, J and clone size are from that table. This sample gives about 94,000 clones in total; 76% of them show up just once. The ten largest clones capture 1.1% to 1.5% of the sample.

From a lookup of the germline V gene, CDR1 and CDR2 are KGHSH and LQKENI. Trimming accounts for 2 bases at V and 0 bases at J, while the number of junction bases matched to no gene is 3. The CDR3 runs 15 residues from the cysteine to the phenylalanine. The kept DNA is CDR3 alone, 45 bases in frame from the first base. The cohort was made up of approximately 670 healthy bone marrow donors. At the time of sampling, all cohort members were nominally healthy, though unrecorded immune exposures were likely present. The donor was CMV seronegative and was included in the group of a few hundred seronegative cohort members. A peripheral blood sample was collected from each donor, and TCR beta sequencing was performed on peripheral blood mononuclear cells. Genomic DNA was extracted from the blood cell samples with the Qiagen DNeasy Blood Extraction Kit.

The rearranged chain carries TRBV18 and TRBJ1-1; 7 central bases correspond to TRBD1. This TCR was sampled from a male donor in good health and CMV-seronegative. Sequenced input: PBMCs. The CDR3 reads as follows: CASSPMDRMNTEAFF. The DNA sequence is as follows: TGTGCCAGCTCACCAATGGACAGGATGAACACTGAAGCTTTCTTT.